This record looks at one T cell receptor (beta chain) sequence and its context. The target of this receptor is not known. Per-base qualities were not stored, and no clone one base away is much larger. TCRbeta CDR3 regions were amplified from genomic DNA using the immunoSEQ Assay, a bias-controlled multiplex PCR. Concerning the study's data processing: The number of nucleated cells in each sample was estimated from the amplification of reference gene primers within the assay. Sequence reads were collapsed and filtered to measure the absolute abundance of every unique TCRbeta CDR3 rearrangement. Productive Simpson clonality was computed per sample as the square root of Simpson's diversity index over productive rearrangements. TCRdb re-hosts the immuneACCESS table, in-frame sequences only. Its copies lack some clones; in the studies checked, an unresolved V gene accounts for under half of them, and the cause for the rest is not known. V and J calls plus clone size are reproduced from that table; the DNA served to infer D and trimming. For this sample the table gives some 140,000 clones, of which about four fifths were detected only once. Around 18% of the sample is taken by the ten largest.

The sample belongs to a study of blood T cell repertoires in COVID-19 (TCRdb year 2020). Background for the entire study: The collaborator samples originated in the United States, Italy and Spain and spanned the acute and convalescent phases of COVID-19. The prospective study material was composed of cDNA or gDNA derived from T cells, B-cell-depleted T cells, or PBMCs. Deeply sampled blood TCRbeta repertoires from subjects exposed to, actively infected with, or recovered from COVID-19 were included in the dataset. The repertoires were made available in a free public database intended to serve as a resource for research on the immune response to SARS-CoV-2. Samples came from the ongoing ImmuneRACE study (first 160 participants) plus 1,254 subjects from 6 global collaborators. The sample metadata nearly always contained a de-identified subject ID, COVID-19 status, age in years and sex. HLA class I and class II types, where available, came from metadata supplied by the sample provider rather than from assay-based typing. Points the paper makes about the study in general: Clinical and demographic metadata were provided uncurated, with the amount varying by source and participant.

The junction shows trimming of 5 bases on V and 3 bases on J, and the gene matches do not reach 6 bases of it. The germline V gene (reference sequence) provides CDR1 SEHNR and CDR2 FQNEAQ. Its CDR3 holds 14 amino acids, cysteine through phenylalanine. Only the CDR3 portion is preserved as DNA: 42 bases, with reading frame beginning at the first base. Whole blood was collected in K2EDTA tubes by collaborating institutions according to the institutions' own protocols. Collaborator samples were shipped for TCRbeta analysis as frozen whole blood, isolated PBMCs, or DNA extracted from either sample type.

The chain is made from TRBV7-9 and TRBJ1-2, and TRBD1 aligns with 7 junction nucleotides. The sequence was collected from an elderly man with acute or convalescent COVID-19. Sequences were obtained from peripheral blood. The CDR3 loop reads CASSPTGDHYGYTF. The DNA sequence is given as TGTGCCAGCAGCCCCACAGGGGACCACTATGGCTACACCTTC. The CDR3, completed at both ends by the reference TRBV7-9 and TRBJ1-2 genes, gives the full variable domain DTGVSQNPRHKITKRGQNVTFRCDPISEHNRLYWYRQTLGQGPEFLTYFQNEAQLEKSRLLSDRFSAERPKGSFSTLEIQRTEQGDSAMYLCASSPTGDHYGYTFGSGTRLTVV.